This T cell receptor beta chain comes out of a study of blood T cell repertoires in COVID-19. In the original analysis: Scientists estimated how many nucleated cells there were by amplifying reference gene primers. Repertoires were generated with immunoSEQ multiplex PCR, while TCRdb's copy carries only in-frame clones and drops some. D and trimming were read from the DNA, whereas the V and J calls and clone size are those reported in that table. The data show about 210,000 clones, about 83% seen once. This clone was observed many times. The study assigned cohorts using participant-reported clinical history. The CDR3 is made up of 11 amino acids. V was clipped by 4 bases and J by 3 bases, with 4 bases between them.

The sample comprised PBMCs or T cells enriched from blood (not recorded which). The receptor's source is a woman in her twenties or thirties who had been exposed to COVID-19. This rearrangement joins TRBV12-3 or TRBV12-4 to TRBJ2-7, with no clear D. CDR3 amino acids: CASSYNYEQYF. The CDR3 coding sequence is TGTGCCAGCAGTTACAACTACGAGCAGTACTTC.